These 23 T cell receptor beta chains came from one sample sequenced in a study of blood T cell repertoires in COVID-19. The assay was immunoSEQ multiplex PCR, and TCRdb's table has in-frame clones only and misses some. The repertoire holds approximately 45,000 clones, with 87% as singletons. Sequenced sample: peripheral blood. These receptors were collected from a human donor in a cohort sampled during active COVID-19.

The gene calls are TRBV2 and TRBJ1-6, with 9 bases aligning to TRBD1. This CDR3 region has 14 residues. Germline trimming cut 6 bases from V and 7 bases from J; bases unmatched to any gene: 4. Germline CDR1 SNHLY, CDR2 FYNNEI. CDR3 residues: CASSGQGNNSPLHF. CDR3 bases: TGTGCCAGCAGCGGACAGGGGAACAATTCACCCCTCCACTTT.

This clone has just one count. In DNA, the CDR3 is TGTGCCAGCAGTTTAAGCCCTAGCGGGAACTACGAGCAGTACTTC. Protein product: CASSLSPSGNYEQYF. This chain connects TRBV28 to TRBJ2-7; 9 nucleotides agree with TRBD2. There are 15 residues in the CDR3. V shed 2 bases and J 3 bases; nucleotides not matched to a gene: 5. Germline V lookup: CDR1 MDHEN, CDR2 SYDVKM.

This clone was found once. The chain recombines TRBV6-5 with TRBJ2-3; TRBD2 matches at 9 bases. The CDR3 is made up of 14 amino acids. V lost 6 bases, J lost 1 base, and 2 bases stayed unmatched. Germline lookup yields CDR1 MNHEY and CDR2 SVGAGI. The CDR3 sequence: CASRVAGGTDTQYF. CDR3 nucleotide sequence: TGTGCCAGCAGGGTAGCGGGAGGCACAGATACGCAGTATTTT.

V gene TRBV10-3 combines with J gene TRBJ2-5; D might be TRBD2 (7 bases). There are 13 residues in the CDR3. Germline CDR1 ENHRY, CDR2 SYGVKD. Between the trimmed V and J ends, which lost 7 bases and 3 bases, there was a span of 12 bases. The DNA for the CDR3 is TGTGCCATCATGGGGGGGCGTAAAGAGACCCAGTACTTC. Its translation: CAIMGGRKETQYF.

Only one count was recorded for this clone. The chain has TRBV2 and TRBJ1-6, with 8 nucleotides matching TRBD1. The CDR3 runs to 14 residues. Germline CDR1 SNHLY, CDR2 FYNNEI. The trim removed 8 bases at V and 3 bases at J, leaving 3 bases unmatched. This CDR3 reads CASGQGLYNSPLHF. CDR3 in DNA: TGTGCCAGCGGACAGGGCCTCTATAATTCACCCCTCCACTTT.

The J gene is TRBJ2-7, the V gene TRBV7-2; TRBD2 aligns across 8 bases. With 5 bases clipped from V and 2 bases from J, the junction kept 11 bases outside the gene matches. There are 16 residues in the CDR3. Germline CDR1 reads SGHTA; CDR2 reads FQGNSA. CDR3 amino acids: CASSVSGGYRTYEQYF. The CDR3 coding sequence is TGTGCCAGCAGCGTAAGCGGGGGCTACAGAACCTACGAGCAGTACTTC.

The chain links TRBV12-3 or TRBV12-4 to TRBJ1-2; 10 nucleotides agree with TRBD1. The V gene end was trimmed by 4 bases and the J gene end by 7 bases; junction bases not matched to a gene: 3. The CDR3 is made up of 13 amino acids. In DNA form, the CDR3 reads TGTGCCAGCAGTTCAGGACAGGGGGGTGGCTACACCTTC. Translation gives CASSSGQGGGYTF.

The J gene is TRBJ2-3, the V gene TRBV18; D is uncertain. Germline loops: CDR1 KGHSH, CDR2 LQKENI. V shed 1 base and J shed 4 bases, with 9 bases lying between them. The CDR3 spans 14 residues. Here the CDR3 reads CASSPLDTSDTQYF. For the CDR3, the DNA is TGTGCCAGCTCACCACTCGACACATCAGATACGCAGTATTTT.

The rearrangement uses TRBV5-4 and TRBJ2-7, with a weak D call TRBD1 (5 bases). Germline V gene lookup returns CDR1 SGHNT and CDR2 YYREEE (reference sequence). Trimming left V 4 bases short and J 1 base short, with 15 bases between. This CDR3 region has 15 residues. The CDR3 DNA sequence: TGTGCCAGCAGCGTTGACAGCCGCTCGTCCTACGAGCAGTACTTC. Residues: CASSVDSRSSYEQYF.

The V call is TRBV30, the J call TRBJ2-2; D may be TRBD1 (5 bases). Germline V CDR1 and CDR2: GTSNPN, SVGIG (reference sequence). The length of the CDR3 is 14 residues. CDR3 protein: CAAPGRLQGGELFF. In DNA form, the CDR3 reads TGTGCTGCCCCCGGGCGGCTCCAGGGCGGGGAGCTGTTTTTT.

The rearrangement uses TRBV10-3 and TRBJ2-5; the D gene is possibly TRBD2 (6 bases). Per the germline V gene, CDR1 is ENHRY and CDR2 is SYGVKD. The CDR3 spans 14 residues. The V and J ends lost 10 bases and 7 bases respectively, with 22 bases between them. CDR3 DNA sequence: TGTGCCACAGGAGTCGGGGGAACGATAGGGACCCAGTACTTC. Residues: CATGVGGTIGTQYF.

The rearrangement uses TRBV2 and TRBJ2-1; 8 bases are shared with TRBD2. The trim removed 3 bases at V and 9 bases at J, leaving 4 bases unmatched. Germline V lookup: CDR1 SNHLY, CDR2 FYNNEI. The CDR3 totals 13 residues. The CDR3 region is CASSDRTSSEQFF. CDR3 in DNA: TGTGCCAGCAGTGACCGGACTAGCTCTGAGCAGTTCTTC.

V gene TRBV6-1 combines with J gene TRBJ2-1; tentative D call: TRBD1 (5 bases). CDR1 MNHNS and CDR2 SASEGT come from the germline V gene. Trimming shortened V by 2 bases and J by 0 bases, and 8 bases separated the two germline ends. The CDR3 has 15 amino acids. The CDR3 DNA reads TGTGCCAGCAGTGAAACAGGCTACTCCTACAATGAGCAGTTCTTC. Translation: CASSETGYSYNEQFF.

The chain employs TRBV7-9 and TRBJ2-7; TRBD2 is a possible D gene (6 bases). The length of the CDR3 is 15 residues. V was cut by 5 bases and J by 7 bases, with 21 bases left in between. Germline V gene sequence: CDR1 SEHNR, CDR2 FQNEAQ (reference sequence). CDR3 nucleotide sequence: TGTGCCAGCAGCCTGGGCCCCGCGGGGTGGGGGGAGCAGTACTTC. Residues: CASSLGPAGWGEQYF.

The chain links TRBV5-6 to TRBJ2-1; 7 nucleotides agree with TRBD1. The CDR3 runs to 16 residues. Germline CDR1 and CDR2: SGHDT and YYEEEE. V trimming: 3 bases; J trimming: 0 bases; junction bases outside the gene matches: 6. CDR3 nucleotides: TGTGCCAGCAGCTCCATCGACAGGGTCTCCTACAATGAGCAGTTCTTC. Amino acids: CASSSIDRVSYNEQFF.

The chain uses TRBV12-3 or TRBV12-4 and TRBJ2-2; D is uncertain. The CDR3 totals 13 residues. V gave up 5 bases and J gave up 6 bases, with 10 bases separating them. CDR3 coding DNA: TGTGCCAGCAGTCCGAGACTGCCCGGGGAGCTGTTTTTT. It translates to CASSPRLPGELFF.

V usage is TRBV5-1 and J usage is TRBJ2-7; D remains ambiguous. V was trimmed by 4 bases and J by 12 bases, leaving 23 bases between them. Germline values: CDR1 SGHRS, CDR2 YFSETQ. The CDR3 is 14 residues long. The DNA of the CDR3 is TGCGCCAGCAGCCTGGTAGACAACCCCCTTAGGCCGTACTTC. Protein product: CASSLVDNPLRPYF.

The chain has TRBV18 and TRBJ2-7; D not certain. With 8 bases removed from V and 2 bases from J, the gap between germline ends came to 7 bases. CDR1 KGHSH and CDR2 LQKENI come from the germline V gene. The CDR3 runs to 11 residues. CDR3 residues: CASRATYEQYF. In nucleotides, the CDR3 is TGTGCCAGCAGAGCAACCTACGAGCAGTACTTC.

The chain carries TRBV5-1 and TRBJ2-7; D is perhaps TRBD1 (6 bases). V shed 4 bases and J shed 2 bases, with 22 bases lying between them. Germline CDR1 reads SGHRS; CDR2 reads YFSETQ. CDR3 size: 17 residues. DNA for the CDR3: TGCGCCAGCAGCCGGAACCAACAGGGCGGTGGTCCCTACGAGCAGTACTTC. It yields the protein CASSRNQQGGGPYEQYF.

This clone came up once. This chain joins TRBV11-2 and TRBJ2-1, with no clear D. Trimming removed 1 base from V and 0 bases from J, with 10 bases in between. The CDR3 covers 16 residues. CDR1 SGHAT and CDR2 FQNNGV come from the germline V gene. CDR3 DNA: TGTGCCAGCAGCTTAGGTCCTTCGAGCTCCTACAATGAGCAGTTCTTC. Protein sequence: CASSLGPSSSYNEQFF.

The rearrangement uses TRBV28 and TRBJ1-1, with 8 positions matching TRBD1. The CDR3 spans 14 residues. After removal of 5 bases from V and 5 bases from J, the junction contained 7 bases not matched to a gene. From germline, CDR1 is MDHEN and CDR2 SYDVKM. The CDR3 region has the DNA TGTGCCAGCAGTCTAGTGGACAGGGTGACTGAAGCTTTCTTT. Amino acids: CASSLVDRVTEAFF.

This chain links TRBV28 with TRBJ2-1, with a possible D match to TRBD1 (6 bases). The length of the CDR3 is 14 residues. V was clipped by 6 bases and J by 8 bases, with 17 bases between them. Germline loops: CDR1 MDHEN, CDR2 SYDVKM. The CDR3 loop reads CASSLIGQQDEQFF. For the CDR3, the DNA is TGTGCCAGCAGCCTGATTGGACAGCAGGATGAGCAGTTCTTC.

The rearrangement links TRBV28 to TRBJ2-7; 8 bases match TRBD1. The junction had 8 bases not matched to a gene; V was cut back by 4 bases and J by 3 bases. Looked up from germline, CDR1 is MDHEN and CDR2 is SYDVKM. The length of the CDR3 is 15 residues. The CDR3 nucleotides are TGTGCCAGCAGTTCCTCCGGGACAGGAAGCTACGAGCAGTACTTC. This codes for CASSSSGTGSYEQYF.